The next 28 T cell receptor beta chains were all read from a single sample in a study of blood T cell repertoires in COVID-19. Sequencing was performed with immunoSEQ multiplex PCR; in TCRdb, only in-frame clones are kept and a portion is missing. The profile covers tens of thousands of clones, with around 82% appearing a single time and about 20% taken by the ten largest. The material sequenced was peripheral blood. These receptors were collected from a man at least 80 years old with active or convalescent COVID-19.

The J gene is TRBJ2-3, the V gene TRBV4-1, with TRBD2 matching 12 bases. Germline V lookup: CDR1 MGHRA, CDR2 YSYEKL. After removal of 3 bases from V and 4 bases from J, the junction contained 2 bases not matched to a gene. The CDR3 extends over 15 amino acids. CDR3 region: CASSQRTSGADTQYF. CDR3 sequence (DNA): TGCGCCAGCAGCCAGCGGACTAGCGGGGCAGATACGCAGTATTTT.

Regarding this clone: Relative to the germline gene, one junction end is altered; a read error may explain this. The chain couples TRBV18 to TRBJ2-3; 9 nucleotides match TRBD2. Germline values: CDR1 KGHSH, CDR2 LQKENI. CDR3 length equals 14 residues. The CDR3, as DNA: TGTGCCAGCTCACCCGGGACTAGCACAAATACGCAGTATTTT. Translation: CASSPGTSTNTQYF. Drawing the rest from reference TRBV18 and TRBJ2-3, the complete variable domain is NAGVMQNPRHLVRRRGQEARLRCSPMKGHSHVYWYRQLPEEGLKFMVYLQKENIIDESGMPKERFSAEFPKEGPSILRIQQVVRGDSAAYFCASSPGTSTNTQYFGPGTRLTVL.

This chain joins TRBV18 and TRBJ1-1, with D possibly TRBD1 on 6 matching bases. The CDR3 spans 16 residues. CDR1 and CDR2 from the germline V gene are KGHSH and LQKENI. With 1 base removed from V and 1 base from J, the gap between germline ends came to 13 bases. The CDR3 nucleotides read TGTGCCAGCTCACCACGAAGGGACACCTCGAACACTGAAGCTTTCTTT. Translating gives CASSPRRDTSNTEAFF.

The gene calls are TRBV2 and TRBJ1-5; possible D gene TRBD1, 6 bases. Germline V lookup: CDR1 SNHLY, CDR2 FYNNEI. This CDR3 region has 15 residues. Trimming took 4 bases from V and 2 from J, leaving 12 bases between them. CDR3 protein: CASSGVGGRNQPQHF. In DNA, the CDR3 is TGTGCCAGCAGTGGAGTAGGGGGACGCAATCAGCCCCAGCATTTT.

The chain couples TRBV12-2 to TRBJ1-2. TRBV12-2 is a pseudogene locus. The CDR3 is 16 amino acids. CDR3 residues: CASRLAPGPRDYGYTF. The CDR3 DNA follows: TGTGCAAGTCGCTTAGCGCCCGGCCCGCGGGACTATGGCTACACCTTC.

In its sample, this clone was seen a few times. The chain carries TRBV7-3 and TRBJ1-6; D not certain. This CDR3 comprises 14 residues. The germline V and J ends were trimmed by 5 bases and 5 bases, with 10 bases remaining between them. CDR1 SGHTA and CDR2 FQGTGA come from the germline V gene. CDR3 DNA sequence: TGTGCCAGCAGCCTTTCAAGCAATAATTCACCCCTCCACTTT. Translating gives CASSLSSNNSPLHF.

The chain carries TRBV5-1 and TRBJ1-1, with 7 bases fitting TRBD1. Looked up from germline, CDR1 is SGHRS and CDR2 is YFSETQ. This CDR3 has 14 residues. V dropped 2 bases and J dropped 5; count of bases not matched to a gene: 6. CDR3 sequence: CASSFTGEGTEAFF. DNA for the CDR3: TGCGCCAGCAGCTTCACAGGGGAAGGAACTGAAGCTTTCTTT.

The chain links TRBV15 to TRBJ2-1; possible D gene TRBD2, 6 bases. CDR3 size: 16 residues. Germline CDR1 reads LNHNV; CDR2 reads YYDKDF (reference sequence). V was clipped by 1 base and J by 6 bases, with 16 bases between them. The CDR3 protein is CATSRGVGGVLNEQFF. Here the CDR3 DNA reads TGTGCCACCAGCAGAGGGGTAGGAGGGGTTCTCAATGAGCAGTTCTTC.

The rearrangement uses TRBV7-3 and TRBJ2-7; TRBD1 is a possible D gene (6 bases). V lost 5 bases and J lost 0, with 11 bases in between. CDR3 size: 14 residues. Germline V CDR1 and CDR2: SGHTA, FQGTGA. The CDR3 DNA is TGTGCCAGCAGCCCGAACAGGGACTCCTACGAGCAGTACTTC. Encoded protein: CASSPNRDSYEQYF. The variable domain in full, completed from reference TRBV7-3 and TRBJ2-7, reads GAGVSQTPSNKVTEKGKYVELRCDPISGHTALYWYRQSLGQGPEFLIYFQGTGAADDSGLPNDRFFAVRPEGSVSTLKIQRTERGDSAVYLCASSPNRDSYEQYFGPGTRLTVT.

The CDR3 sequence: CSVPRDRGSASETQYF. CDR3 DNA sequence: TGCAGCGTTCCTCGGGACAGGGGGAGCGCGTCGGAGACCCAGTACTTC. The V call is TRBV29-1, the J call TRBJ2-5; 11 nucleotides agree with TRBD1. The CDR3 runs to 16 residues. The V and J ends lost 5 bases and 5 bases, in that order; junction bases with no gene match: 13. Germline V CDR1 and CDR2: SQVTM, ANQGSEA.

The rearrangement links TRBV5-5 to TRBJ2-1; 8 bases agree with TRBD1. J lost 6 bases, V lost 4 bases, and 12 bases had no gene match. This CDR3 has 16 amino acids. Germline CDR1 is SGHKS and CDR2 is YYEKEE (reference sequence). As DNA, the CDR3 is TGTGCCAGCAGCCCGGGGGCCGGACAGGGTTTCAATGAGCAGTTCTTC. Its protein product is CASSPGAGQGFNEQFF. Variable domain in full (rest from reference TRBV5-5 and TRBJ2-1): DAGVTQSPTHLIKTRGQQVTLRCSPISGHKSVSWYQQVLGQGPQFIFQYYEKEERGRGNFPDRFSARQFPNYSSELNVNALLLGDSALYLCASSPGAGQGFNEQFFGPGTRLTVL.

CDR3 coding DNA: TGTGCCAGCAGCCGAGGGGGCCGTGGGGCCAACGTCCTGACTTTC. This encodes CASSRGGRGANVLTF. The rearrangement joins TRBV27 to TRBJ2-6; TRBD1 matches at 7 bases. Germline CDR1 and CDR2: MNHEY and SMNVEV (reference sequence). The CDR3 length is 15 residues. The ends lost 6 bases at V and 3 bases at J; junction bases unmatched: 5.

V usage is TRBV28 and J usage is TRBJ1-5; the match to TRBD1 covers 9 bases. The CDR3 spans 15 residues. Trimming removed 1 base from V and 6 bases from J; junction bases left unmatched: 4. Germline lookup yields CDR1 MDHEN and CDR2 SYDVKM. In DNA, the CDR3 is TGTGCCAGCAGTTTATCGGGACAGGGTGGTCAGCCCCAGCATTTT. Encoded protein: CASSLSGQGGQPQHF.

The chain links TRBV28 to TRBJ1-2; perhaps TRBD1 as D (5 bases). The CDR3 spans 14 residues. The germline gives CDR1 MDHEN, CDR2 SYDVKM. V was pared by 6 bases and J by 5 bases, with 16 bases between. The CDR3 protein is CASRTGGGGYGYTF. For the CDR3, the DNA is TGTGCCAGCAGGACGGGTGGGGGAGGGTATGGCTACACCTTC.

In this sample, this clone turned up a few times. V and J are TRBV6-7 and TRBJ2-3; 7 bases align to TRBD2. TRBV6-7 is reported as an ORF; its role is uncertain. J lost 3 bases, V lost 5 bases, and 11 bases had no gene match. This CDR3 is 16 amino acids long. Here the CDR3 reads CASSPPSSGETDTQYF. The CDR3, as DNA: TGTGCCAGCAGTCCTCCCTCCAGCGGGGAGACAGATACGCAGTATTTT.

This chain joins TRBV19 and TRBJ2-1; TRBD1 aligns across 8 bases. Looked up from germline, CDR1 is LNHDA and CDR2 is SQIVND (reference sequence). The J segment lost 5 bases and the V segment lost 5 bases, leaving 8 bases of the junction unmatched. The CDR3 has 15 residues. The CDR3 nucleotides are TGTGCCAGTAGTTTATGGGACAGGCCTGACAATGAGCAGTTCTTC. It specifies CASSLWDRPDNEQFF.

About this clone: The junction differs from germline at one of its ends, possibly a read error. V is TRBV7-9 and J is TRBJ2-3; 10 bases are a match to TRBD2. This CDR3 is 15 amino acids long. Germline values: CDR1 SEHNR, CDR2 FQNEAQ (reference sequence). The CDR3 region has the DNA TGTGCCAGCAGCCTAGCGGGAGAGGTACGAGATACGCAGTATTTT. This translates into CASSLAGEVRDTQYF.

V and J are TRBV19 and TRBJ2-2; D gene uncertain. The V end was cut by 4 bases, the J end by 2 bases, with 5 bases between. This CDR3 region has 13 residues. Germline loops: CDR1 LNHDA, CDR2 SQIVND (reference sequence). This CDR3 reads CASSNRNTGELFF. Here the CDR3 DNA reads TGTGCCAGTAGTAACAGAAACACCGGGGAGCTGTTTTTT.

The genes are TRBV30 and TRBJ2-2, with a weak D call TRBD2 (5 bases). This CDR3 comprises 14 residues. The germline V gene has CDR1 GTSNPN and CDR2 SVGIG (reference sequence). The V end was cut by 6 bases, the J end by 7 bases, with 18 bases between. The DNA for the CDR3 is TGTGCCTGCACAGAGGGTTCGGGTATCGGGGAGCTGTTTTTT. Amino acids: CACTEGSGIGELFF.

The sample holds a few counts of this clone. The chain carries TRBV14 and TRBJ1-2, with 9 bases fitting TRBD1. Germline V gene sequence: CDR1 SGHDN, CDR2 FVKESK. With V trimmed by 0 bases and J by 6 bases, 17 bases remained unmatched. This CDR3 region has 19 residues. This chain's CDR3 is CASSQEAWDRDKGYDGYTF. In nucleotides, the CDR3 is TGTGCCAGCAGCCAAGAAGCCTGGGACAGGGATAAGGGTTACGATGGCTACACCTTC.

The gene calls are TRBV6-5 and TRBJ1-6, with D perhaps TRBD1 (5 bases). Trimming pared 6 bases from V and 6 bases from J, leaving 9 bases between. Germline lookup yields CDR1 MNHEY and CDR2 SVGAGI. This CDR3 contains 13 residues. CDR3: CASRQGGNSPLHF. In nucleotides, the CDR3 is TGTGCCAGCAGGCAGGGTGGTAATTCACCCCTCCACTTT.

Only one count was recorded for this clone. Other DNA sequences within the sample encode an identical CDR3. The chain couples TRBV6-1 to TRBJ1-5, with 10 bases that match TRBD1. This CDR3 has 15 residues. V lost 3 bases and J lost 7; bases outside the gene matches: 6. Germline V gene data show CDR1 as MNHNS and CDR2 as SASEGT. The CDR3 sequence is CASSEAGQGRQPQHF. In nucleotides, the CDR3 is TGTGCCAGCAGTGAGGCGGGACAGGGGAGACAGCCCCAGCATTTT.

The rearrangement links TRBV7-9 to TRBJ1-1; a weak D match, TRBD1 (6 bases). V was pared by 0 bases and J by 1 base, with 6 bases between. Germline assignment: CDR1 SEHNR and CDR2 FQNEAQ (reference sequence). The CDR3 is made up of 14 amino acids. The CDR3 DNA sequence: TGTGCCAGCAGCTTAGCGACAGGGAACACTGAAGCTTTCTTT. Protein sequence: CASSLATGNTEAFF.

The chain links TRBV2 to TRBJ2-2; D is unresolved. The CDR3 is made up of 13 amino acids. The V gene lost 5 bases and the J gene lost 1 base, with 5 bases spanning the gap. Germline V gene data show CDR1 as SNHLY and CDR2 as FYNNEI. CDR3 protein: CASSQQNTGELFF. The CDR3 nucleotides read TGTGCCAGCAGTCAACAGAACACCGGGGAGCTGTTTTTT.

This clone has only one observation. The DNA of the CDR3 is TGTGCCAGCAGCCAAGACTCTCTGGGGGGGGGAAAACTGTTTTTT. Encoded protein: CASSQDSLGGGKLFF. The chain has TRBV3-1 (or the pseudogene TRBV3-2) and TRBJ1-4, with D perhaps TRBD1 (5 bases). V lost 0 bases and J lost 10, with 15 bases in between. There are 15 residues in the CDR3. CDR1 is LGHDT and CDR2 is YNNKEL in the germline V gene (reference sequence).

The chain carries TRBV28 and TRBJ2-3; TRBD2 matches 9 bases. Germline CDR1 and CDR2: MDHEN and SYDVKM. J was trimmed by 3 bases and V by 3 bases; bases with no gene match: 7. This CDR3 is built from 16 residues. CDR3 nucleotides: TGTGCCAGCAGTTTTGGCGGGAGGGCCGGGACAGATACGCAGTATTTT. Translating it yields CASSFGGRAGTDTQYF.

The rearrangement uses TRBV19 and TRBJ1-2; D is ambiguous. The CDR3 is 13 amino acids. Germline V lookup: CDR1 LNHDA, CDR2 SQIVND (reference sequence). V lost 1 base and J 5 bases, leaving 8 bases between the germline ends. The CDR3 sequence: CASSIGQFYGYTF. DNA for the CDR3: TGTGCCAGTAGTATAGGTCAGTTTTATGGCTACACCTTC.

CDR3 DNA sequence: TGTGCCAGCAGCTTAAGATGGGGCGTGTCCTACGAGCAGTACTTC. It codes for CASSLRWGVSYEQYF. The V and J genes are TRBV5-4 and TRBJ2-7; TRBD1 is a possible D gene (5 bases). Germline V lookup: CDR1 SGHNT, CDR2 YYREEE (reference sequence). The CDR3 extends over 15 amino acids. V was cut by 2 bases and J by 1 base, with 13 bases left in between.